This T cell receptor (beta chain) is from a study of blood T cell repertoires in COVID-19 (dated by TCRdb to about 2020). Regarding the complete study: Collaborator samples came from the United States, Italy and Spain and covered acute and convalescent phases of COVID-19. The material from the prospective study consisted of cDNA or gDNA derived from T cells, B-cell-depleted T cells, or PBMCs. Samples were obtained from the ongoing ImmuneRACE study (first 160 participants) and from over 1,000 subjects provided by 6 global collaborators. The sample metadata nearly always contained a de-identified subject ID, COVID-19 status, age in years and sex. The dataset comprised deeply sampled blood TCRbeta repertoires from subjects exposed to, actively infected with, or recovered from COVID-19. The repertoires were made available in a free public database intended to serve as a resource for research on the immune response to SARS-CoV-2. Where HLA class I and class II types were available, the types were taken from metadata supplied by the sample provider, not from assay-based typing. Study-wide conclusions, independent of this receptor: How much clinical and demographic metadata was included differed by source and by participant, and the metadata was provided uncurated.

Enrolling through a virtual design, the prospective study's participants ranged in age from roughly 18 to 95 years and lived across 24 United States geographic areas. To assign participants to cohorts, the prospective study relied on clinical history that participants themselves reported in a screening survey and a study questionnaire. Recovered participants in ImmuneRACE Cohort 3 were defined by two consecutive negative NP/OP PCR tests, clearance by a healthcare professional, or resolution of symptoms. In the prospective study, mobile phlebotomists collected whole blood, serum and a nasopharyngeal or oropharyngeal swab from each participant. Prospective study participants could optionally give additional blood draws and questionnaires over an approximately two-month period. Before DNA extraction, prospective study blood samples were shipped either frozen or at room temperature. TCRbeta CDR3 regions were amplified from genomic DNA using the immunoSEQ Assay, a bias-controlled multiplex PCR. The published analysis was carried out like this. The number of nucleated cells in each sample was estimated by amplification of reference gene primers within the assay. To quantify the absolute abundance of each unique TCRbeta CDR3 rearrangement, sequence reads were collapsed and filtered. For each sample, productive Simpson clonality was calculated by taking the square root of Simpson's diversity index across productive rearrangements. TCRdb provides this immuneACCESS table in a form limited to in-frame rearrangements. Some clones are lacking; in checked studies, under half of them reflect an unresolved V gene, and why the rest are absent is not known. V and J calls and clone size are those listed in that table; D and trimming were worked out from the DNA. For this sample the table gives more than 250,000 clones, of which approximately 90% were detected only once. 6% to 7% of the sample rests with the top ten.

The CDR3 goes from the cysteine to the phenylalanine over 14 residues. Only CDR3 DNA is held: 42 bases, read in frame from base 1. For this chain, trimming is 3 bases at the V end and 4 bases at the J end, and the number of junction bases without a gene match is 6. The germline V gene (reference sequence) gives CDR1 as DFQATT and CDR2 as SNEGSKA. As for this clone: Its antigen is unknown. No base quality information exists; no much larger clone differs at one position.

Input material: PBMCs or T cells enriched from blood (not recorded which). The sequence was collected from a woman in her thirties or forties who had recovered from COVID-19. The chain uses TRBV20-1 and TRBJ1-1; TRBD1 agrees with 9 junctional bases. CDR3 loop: CSASAGTGTTEAFF. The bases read TGCAGTGCTAGTGCCGGGACAGGGACCACTGAAGCTTTCTTT.